The 8 T cell receptor beta chains reported below all come from one sample, sequenced in a study of beta chain features in type 1 diabetes. Study results and limitations: Shorter TCRB CDR3s, moderately but significantly so, were found in Type 1 diabetes patients in all four CD4+ subsets.

Of the isolated RNA, all was reverse transcribed, and so the sequenced material was expressed TCRB transcripts. The protocol was immunoSEQ multiplex PCR, while the TCRdb copy is restricted to in-frame clones and leaves out a portion. Of approximately 250,000 clones in the sample, less than 30% were seen once. Which antigens these TCRs recognize remains unknown. Input material: naive CD4+ T cells from blood. These receptors came from a woman under 40 with type 1 diabetes.

This clone was detected only a few times. The rearrangement links TRBV29-1 to TRBJ1-5; tentatively, D is TRBD1 (6 bases). V was trimmed by 4 bases and J by 4 bases, leaving 14 bases between them. The CDR3 totals 14 residues. Germline assignment: CDR1 SQVTM and CDR2 ANQGSEA. CDR3 DNA sequence: TGCAGCGTTGTTGCAGGGGCAGGTAATCAGCCCCAGCATTTT. It codes for CSVVAGAGNQPQHF.

This clone was picked up a small number of times. J is TRBJ2-7 and V is TRBV29-1, with D tentatively TRBD1 (5 bases). The CDR3 totals 14 residues. CDR1 and CDR2 (germline): SQVTM, ANQGSEA. The germline V and J ends were trimmed by 5 bases and 4 bases, with 18 bases remaining between them. DNA for the CDR3: TGCAGCGTTACCCCCGGGCAGGGCAGGTACGAGCAGTACTTC. It encodes CSVTPGQGRYEQYF.

This clone was counted only a few times. This chain uses TRBV29-1 with TRBJ1-4; D call uncertain. Germline CDR1 and CDR2: SQVTM and ANQGSEA. V lost 0 bases and J 5 bases, leaving 13 bases between the germline ends. This CDR3 is 15 amino acids long. CDR3 sequence reads: CSVEETAGPNEKLFF. The CDR3 DNA follows: TGCAGCGTTGAAGAGACGGCAGGTCCAAATGAAAAACTGTTTTTT.

The chain joins TRBV28 to TRBJ2-5; 7 nucleotides agree with TRBD1. Per the germline V gene, CDR1 is MDHEN and CDR2 is SYDVKM. The CDR3 consists of 15 residues. The trim removed 2 bases at V and 4 bases at J, leaving 7 bases unmatched. CDR3 residues: CASSLMGQQIETQYF. The CDR3, as DNA: TGTGCCAGCAGTTTAATGGGACAGCAAATAGAGACCCAGTACTTC. Together with reference TRBV28 and TRBJ2-5, the CDR3 gives the full variable domain: DVKVTQSSRYLVKRTGEKVFLECVQDMDHENMFWYRQDPGLGLRLIYFSYDVKMKEKGDIPEGYSVSREKKERFSLILESASTNQTSMYLCASSLMGQQIETQYFGPGTRLLVL.

This clone was recorded a few times. The genes are TRBV30 and TRBJ2-1; no clear D gene. The CDR3 loop spans 11 amino acids. V shed 0 bases and J shed 8 bases, with 5 bases lying between them. Looked up from germline, CDR1 is GTSNPN and CDR2 is SVGIG (reference sequence). CDR3 in amino acids: CAWSVVDEQFF. CDR3 nucleotides: TGTGCCTGGAGTGTAGTAGATGAGCAGTTCTTC.

This clone appeared a few times. The V call is TRBV7-8, the J call TRBJ1-5; TRBD1 might be the D (6 bases). From germline, CDR1 is SGHVS and CDR2 FQNEAQ. This CDR3 has 16 amino acids. V lost 4 bases, J lost 7 bases, and 20 bases lay in between. CDR3 bases: TGTGCCAGCAGCTCCCGCGACTACAGGGTCCGGCAGCCCCAGCATTTT. It codes for CASSSRDYRVRQPQHF.

This clone was counted only a few times. V and J are TRBV29-1 and TRBJ2-7, with 7 bases identical to TRBD1. V shed 7 bases, J shed 3 bases, and the junction held 12 bases outside the gene matches. The CDR3 loop spans 14 amino acids. The V gene's germline CDR1 is SQVTM and CDR2 ANQGSEA. This CDR3 reads CSATGTESFYEQYF. In nucleotides, the CDR3 is TGCAGCGCCACCGGGACAGAGTCTTTCTACGAGCAGTACTTC.

The rearrangement joins TRBV7-2 to TRBJ2-5; 7 positions agree with TRBD2. Trimming took 1 base from V and 5 from J; bases not matched to a gene: 4. The CDR3 length is 14 residues. The germline V gene encodes CDR1 SGHTA and CDR2 FQGNSA. The DNA of the CDR3 is TGTGCCAGCAGCTTAGTGGCGGGAGCGGAGACCCAGTACTTC. Its translation: CASSLVAGAETQYF.